These 5 T cell receptor beta chains were all obtained from the same sample, sequenced in a study of shared clonotypes between healthy human individuals (TCRdb year 2020). Preparation of the library involved the immunoSEQ multiplex PCR assay. TCRdb's version of the immuneACCESS table is confined to in-frame rearrangements and falls short of the full clone set. An unresolved V gene accounts for under half of the shortfall where checked; the remainder is of unknown origin. This sample has some 980,000 clones in its table, and 76% of those were observed once. Clones ranked in the top ten supply roughly 1.5% of the sample. The specimen was memory CD4+ T cells sorted from blood. The cell subset or site label for this specimen denotes: CD45RA-negative fraction. Receptors originate from a man aged 18 to 30 in good health.

This CDR3 reads CASTTGRTNTEAFF. The CDR3, as DNA: TGTGCCAGCACCACGGGACGGACGAACACTGAAGCTTTCTTT. This chain connects TRBV6-1 to TRBJ1-1; the D gene is possibly TRBD1 (5 bases). V dropped 7 bases and J dropped 1 base, with 13 bases sitting between them. The V gene's germline CDR1 is MNHNS and CDR2 SASEGT. This CDR3 spans 14 amino acids.

This sequence joins TRBV11-3 and TRBJ2-1; TRBD2 agrees at 8 bases. The CDR3 has 17 amino acids. Germline loops: CDR1 SGHNT, CDR2 YENEEA. V shed 0 bases and J 2 bases; nucleotides not matched to a gene: 6. This CDR3 reads CASSLDSASGPYNEQFF. For the CDR3, the DNA is TGTGCCAGCAGCTTAGATTCCGCTAGCGGGCCCTACAATGAGCAGTTCTTC.

The chain is built from TRBV28 and TRBJ1-2, with 12 bases lining up with TRBD1. Germline CDR1 reads MDHEN; CDR2 reads SYDVKM. This CDR3 contains 17 residues. V was pared by 5 bases and J by 4 bases, with 11 bases of the junction left unmatched. CDR3: CASSLVGQGAKFYGYTF. As DNA, the CDR3 is TGTGCCAGCAGTCTAGTGGGACAGGGGGCAAAATTCTATGGCTACACCTTC.

As regards this clone: This sample includes further DNA sequences coding for the same CDR3. The chain has TRBV18 and TRBJ1-6, with 8 bases matching TRBD1. Germline values: CDR1 KGHSH, CDR2 LQKENI. The CDR3 is made up of 14 amino acids. Unmatched junction bases numbered 3, after V lost 6 bases and J lost 5 bases. The CDR3 nucleotides read TGTGCCAGCTCCCCGGGACAGGATAATTCACCCCTCCACTTT. This sequence encodes CASSPGQDNSPLHF.

A remark on this clone: Other DNA sequences in the sample encode the same CDR3. V usage is TRBV5-4 and J usage is TRBJ1-3, with a tentative D call TRBD1 (5 bases). The V gene's germline CDR1 is SGHNT and CDR2 YYREEE (reference sequence). Trimming stripped 1 base from V and 4 bases from J, with 9 bases between. The CDR3 runs to 14 residues. The CDR3 sequence is CASSLQGAGNTIYF. CDR3 DNA: TGTGCCAGCAGCTTGCAGGGAGCAGGAAACACCATATATTTT.